These T cell receptor beta chains were read from a single sample in a study of blood T cell repertoires in COVID-19. Method: immunoSEQ multiplex PCR; TCRdb's copy keeps in-frame clones and lacks some. The table lists 540,000 or so clones, about 88% of them singletons. The sequenced material came from peripheral blood. The receptors derive from a woman between 50 and 59 years old with COVID-19, enrolled during active disease. CDR3s include the opening cysteine and the closing phenylalanine or tryptophan. D genes are given only for firm matches. Where a row states a size, it is once, few, many or the class of an expanded clone; other rows omit it.

size,V,J,D,CDR3,DNA
once,TRBV5-1,TRBJ1-2,-,CASSPDGPNYGYTF,TGCGCCAGCAGTCCTGATGGCCCTAACTATGGCTACACCTTC
-,TRBV9,TRBJ1-1,-,CASSVGSGDEAFF,TGTGCCAGCAGCGTAGGGTCCGGTGATGAAGCTTTCTTT
-,TRBV7-4,TRBJ2-1,-,CASRTREFF,TGTGCCAGCAGGACTAGGGAGTTCTTC
-,TRBV29-1,TRBJ2-1,TRBD2,CSGTGTSVSYNEQFF,TGCAGCGGAACCGGGACTAGCGTGTCCTACAATGAGCAGTTCTTC
-,TRBV9,TRBJ2-3,-,CASSLLASATDTQYF,TGTGCCAGCAGCCTTCTAGCGTCTGCCACAGATACGCAGTATTTT
few,TRBV7-2,TRBJ1-6,-,CASSGPRAYNSPLHF,TGTGCCAGCAGCGGGCCCCGAGCCTATAATTCACCCCTCCACTTT
once,TRBV3-1/TRBV3-2,TRBJ1-2,-,CASSQETQASF,TGTGCCAGCAGCCAAGAGACACAGGCAAGCTTC
-,TRBV12-3/TRBV12-4,TRBJ1-5,-,CASSLGGGQPQHF,TGTGCCAGCAGTTTAGGAGGGGGTCAGCCCCAGCATTTT
-,TRBV24-1,TRBJ1-1,TRBD1,CATEDRLNTEAFF,TGTGCCACCGAGGACAGGTTGAACACTGAAGCTTTCTTT
-,TRBV30,TRBJ2-2,-,CAWSVLGGGAGELFF,TGTGCCTGGAGTGTCTTGGGAGGCGGCGCCGGGGAGCTGTTTTTT
-,TRBV5-1,TRBJ2-5,TRBD2,CASSAFPPTTSGGETQYF,TGCGCCAGCAGCGCGTTTCCACCCACGACTAGCGGGGGGGAGACCCAGTACTTC